A selection of T cell receptor beta chains follows, all from one sample in a study of Ad26.COV2.S vaccination and SARS-CoV-2 variants. Produced via immunoSEQ multiplex PCR; TCRdb's table is partial and in-frame only. Of roughly 300,000 clones listed, around 89% are singletons. The starting material was peripheral blood, obtained in a trial of Ad26.COV2.S vaccine versus placebo. Receptors originate from a person between 18 and 59 years old who received the Ad26.COV2.S COVID-19 vaccine or a placebo. CDR3s include the opening cysteine and the closing phenylalanine or tryptophan. A D gene is named only where the DNA matches it firmly.

CDR3 length | D gene | J gene | V gene | CDR3 DNA | CDR3 protein
13 | - | TRBJ1-2 | TRBV5-1 | TGCGCCAGCAGCTTGAGTCTGCGGGATGGCTACACCTTC | CASSLSLRDGYTF
15 | TRBD1 | TRBJ1-5 | TRBV19 | TGTGCCAGTACCGGGACAGGATTGCTCAATCAGCCCCAGCATTTT | CASTGTGLLNQPQHF
13 | - | TRBJ1-5 | TRBV28 | TGTGCCAGCAGTTTATGGAGCGGTCAGCCCCAGCATTTT | CASSLWSGQPQHF
16 | - | TRBJ2-3 | TRBV4-3 | TGCGCCAGCAGCCAAGAGGTGACACAAGGCACAGATACGCAGTATTTT | CASSQEVTQGTDTQYF
15 | TRBD1 | TRBJ2-2 | TRBV10-1 | TGCGCCAGCAGTAGACAGGGGAAGAATACCGGGGAGCTGTTTTTT | CASSRQGKNTGELFF
17 | - | TRBJ1-3 | TRBV4-3 | TGCGCCAGCAGCCAAGTCGGGCCCCAAGGATCTGGAAACACCATATATTTT | CASSQVGPQGSGNTIYF
15 | - | TRBJ2-7 | TRBV5-1 | TGCGCCAGCAGCTGGACAACCGCTCAAGCCTACGAGCAGTACTTC | CASSWTTAQAYEQYF
14 | TRBD1 | TRBJ2-7 | TRBV6-5 | TGTGCCAGTGGGCAAACAGGGGGCATTGACGAGCAGTACTTC | CASGQTGGIDEQYF
15 | TRBD2 | TRBJ2-7 | TRBV4-1 | TGCGCCAGCAGCCAAGGGTCTAGCGGGAGCTACGAGCAGTACTTC | CASSQGSSGSYEQYF
15 | - | TRBJ1-2 | TRBV4-1 | TGCGCCAGCAGCCAATCTGTCCGGGACCACTATGGCTACACCTTC | CASSQSVRDHYGYTF
16 | - | TRBJ1-2 | TRBV18 | TGTGCCAGCTCACCAGAGTGGGGGGGACGCGGCTATGGCTACACCTTC | CASSPEWGGRGYGYTF
15 | TRBD2 | TRBJ2-7 | TRBV5-8 | TGTGCCAGCAGCCCAACTAGCGGACTCTCCTACGAGCAGTACTTC | CASSPTSGLSYEQYF